A selection of T cell receptor beta chains follows, all from one sample in a study of T cells of healthy individuals. TCRdb recomputed calls from the 5' RACE reads with MiXCR, one row per CDR3 protein. This sample has 65,000 to 95,000 distinct CDR3 sequences; about 5.5% occur once, and the top ten carry around 7.6%. The receptors here all came from a female donor in good health. The conserved cysteine and the conserved F or W are not part of the CDR3 here. D genes are given only for firm matches.

j_call: TRBJ2-7
d_call: TRBD2
v_call: TRBV20-1
cdr3_aa: SARDPFSGTSSYEQY

j_call: TRBJ2-7
d_call: TRBD1
v_call: TRBV7-2
cdr3_aa: ASSFGTGVSYEQY

j_call: TRBJ2-3
d_call: TRBD2
v_call: TRBV5-1
cdr3_aa: ASSPMSSGSTGVVDTQY

j_call: TRBJ2-1
d_call: -
v_call: TRBV30
cdr3_aa: AWSTDNEQF

j_call: TRBJ2-3
d_call: TRBD2
v_call: TRBV7-2
cdr3_aa: ASSSPLTSGRADTQY

j_call: TRBJ2-3
d_call: -
v_call: TRBV20-1
cdr3_aa: SARPGGYGTDTQY

j_call: TRBJ1-1
d_call: TRBD1
v_call: TRBV6-5
cdr3_aa: ASSYVNTGVKISEAF

j_call: TRBJ1-4
d_call: TRBD1
v_call: TRBV7-9
cdr3_aa: ASSVTGTVNEKLF

j_call: TRBJ1-2
d_call: -
v_call: TRBV20-1
cdr3_aa: SAREPYGYT

j_call: TRBJ1-2
d_call: TRBD1
v_call: TRBV6-5
cdr3_aa: ASSYSMVQGAHPNYGYT

j_call: TRBJ1-1
d_call: TRBD1
v_call: TRBV7-9
cdr3_aa: ASSSTPHGQGGTEAF

j_call: TRBJ1-6
d_call: TRBD1
v_call: TRBV28
cdr3_aa: ASRPRGEALNSPLH

j_call: TRBJ2-2
d_call: TRBD2
v_call: TRBV6-1
cdr3_aa: ASSESGRGTGELF

j_call: TRBJ2-1
d_call: TRBD2
v_call: TRBV19
cdr3_aa: ASSILAGGFYNEQF

j_call: TRBJ2-5
d_call: TRBD2
v_call: TRBV9
cdr3_aa: ASSPAAGGETQY